This T cell receptor beta chain came from a study of shared clonotypes between healthy human individuals. Findings and limits, study-wide: Larger estimated richness was generally recorded for naive subsets relative to memory subsets. Roughly 5% of naive CD4 clonotypes were common to four donors.

As to this clone: Its antigen is currently unknown.

Losses at the gene ends were 3 bases for V and 2 bases for J; bases not matched to a gene: 18. CDR1 and CDR2 from the germline V gene are KGHSH and LQKENI. The CDR3 loop spans 19 amino acids. It was across several immunoSEQ plates that each subset's genomic DNA was evenly split. Here immunoSEQ multiplex PCR was the method, and the copy in TCRdb shows in-frame clones only, minus some. Among over a million clones listed, around 97% were seen once. CD4+ cells yielded CD45RA+ naive and CD45RA-negative memory subsets. The rearrangement uses TRBV18 and TRBJ2-7; 8 positions match TRBD2. The specimen sequenced was naive CD4+ T cells sorted from blood. Subset here: CD45RA+ positively selected. This clonotype was obtained from a man aged 25-40 years in good health. CDR3: CASSPWWQGNAGGTYEQYF. The CDR3 DNA sequence: TGTGCCAGCTCACCGTGGTGGCAGGGGAACGCGGGAGGAACCTACGAGCAGTACTTC.